The T cell receptor beta chain described here comes from a study of blood T cell repertoires in COVID-19. Study context: The United States, Italy and Spain were the sources of the acute and convalescent COVID-19 samples. Sources were T cells, B-cell-depleted T cells, or PBMCs; the material itself was cDNA or gDNA.

The Seattle patients joined while their infection was active and were tracked longitudinally afterward. Original processing methods: Amplifying reference gene primers gave estimates of nucleated cell counts. Sequenced by immunoSEQ multiplex PCR; TCRdb stores in-frame clones only, minus some. V and J calls and clone size come straight from that table; D and trimming were deduced from the DNA. The sample includes some 270,000 clones, approximately 84% of them seen just once. Trimming shortened V by 0 bases and J by 5 bases, and 13 bases separated the two germline ends. The CDR3 length is 15 residues. Germline V gives CDR1 MNHEY, CDR2 SVGAGI.

The sample taken for sequencing was peripheral blood. The sequence was obtained from a person aged 70 to 85 with COVID-19, enrolled during active disease. The chain links TRBV6-5 to TRBJ1-1; perhaps TRBD1 as D (5 bases). The CDR3 loop reads CASSYSGGGGTEAFF. The CDR3 coding sequence is TGTGCCAGCAGTTACTCGGGGGGGGGAGGGACTGAAGCTTTCTTT.